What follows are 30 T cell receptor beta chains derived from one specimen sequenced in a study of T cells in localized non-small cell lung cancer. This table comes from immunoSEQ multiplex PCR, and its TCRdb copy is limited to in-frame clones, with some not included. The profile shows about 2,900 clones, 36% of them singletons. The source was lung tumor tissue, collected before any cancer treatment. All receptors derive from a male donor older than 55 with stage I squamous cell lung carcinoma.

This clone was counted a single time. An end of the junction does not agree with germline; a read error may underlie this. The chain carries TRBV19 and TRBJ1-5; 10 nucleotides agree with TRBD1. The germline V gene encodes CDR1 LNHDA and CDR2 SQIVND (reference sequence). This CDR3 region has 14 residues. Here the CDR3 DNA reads TGTGCCAGTAAGACAGGGGGCGGCAATCGGCCCCAGCATTTT. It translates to CASKTGGGNRPQHF.

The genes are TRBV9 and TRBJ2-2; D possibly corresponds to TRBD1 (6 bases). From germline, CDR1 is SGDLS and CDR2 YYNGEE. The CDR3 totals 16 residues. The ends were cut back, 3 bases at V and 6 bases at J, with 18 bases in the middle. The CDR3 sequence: CASSGRQDELAGELFF. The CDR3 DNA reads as TGTGCCAGCAGCGGACGACAGGACGAATTGGCCGGGGAGCTGTTTTTT.

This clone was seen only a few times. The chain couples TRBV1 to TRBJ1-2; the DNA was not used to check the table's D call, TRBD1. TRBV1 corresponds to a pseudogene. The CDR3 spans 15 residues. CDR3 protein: CASSPGQGLTNGYTF. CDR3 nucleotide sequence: TGCGCCAGCAGCCCTGGACAGGGTTTAACGAATGGCTACACCTTC.

CDR3 coding DNA: TGTGCCAGTAGTAGAGCCGGGACAGGGCTTAGCAATCAGCCCCAGCATTTT. This encodes CASSRAGTGLSNQPQHF. V usage is TRBV19 and J usage is TRBJ1-5; 9 bases agree with TRBD1. The CDR3 extends over 17 amino acids. Germline CDR1 is LNHDA and CDR2 is SQIVND (reference sequence). J was trimmed by 0 bases and V by 4 bases; bases with no gene match: 7.

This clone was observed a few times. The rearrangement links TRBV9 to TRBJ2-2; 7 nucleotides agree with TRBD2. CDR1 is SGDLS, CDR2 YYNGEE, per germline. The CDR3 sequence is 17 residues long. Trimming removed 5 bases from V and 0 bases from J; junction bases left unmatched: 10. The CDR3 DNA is TGTGCCAGCAGGCGACCCCCGGGAGGTTCGAACACCGGGGAGCTGTTTTTT. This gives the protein CASRRPPGGSNTGELFF.

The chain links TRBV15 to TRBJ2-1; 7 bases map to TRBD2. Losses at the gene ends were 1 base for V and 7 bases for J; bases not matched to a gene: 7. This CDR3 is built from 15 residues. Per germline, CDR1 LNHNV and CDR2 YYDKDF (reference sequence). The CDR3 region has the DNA TGTGCCACCAGCAGAGGAGGCGCGGGAGTGAATGAGCAGTTCTTC. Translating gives CATSRGGAGVNEQFF.

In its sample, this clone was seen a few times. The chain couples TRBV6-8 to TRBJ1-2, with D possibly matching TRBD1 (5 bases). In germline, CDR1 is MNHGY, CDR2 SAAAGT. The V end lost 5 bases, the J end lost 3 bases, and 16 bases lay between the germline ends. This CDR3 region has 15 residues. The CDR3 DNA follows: TGTGCCAGCAGTGTTGGAAGGGAAGGGGACTATGGCTACACCTTC. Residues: CASSVGREGDYGYTF.

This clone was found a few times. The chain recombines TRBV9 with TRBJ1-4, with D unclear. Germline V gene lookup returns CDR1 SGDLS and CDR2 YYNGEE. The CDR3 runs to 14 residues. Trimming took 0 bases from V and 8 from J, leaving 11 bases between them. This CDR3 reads CASSVGAALEKLFF. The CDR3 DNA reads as TGTGCCAGCAGCGTAGGAGCAGCTTTGGAAAAACTGTTTTTT.

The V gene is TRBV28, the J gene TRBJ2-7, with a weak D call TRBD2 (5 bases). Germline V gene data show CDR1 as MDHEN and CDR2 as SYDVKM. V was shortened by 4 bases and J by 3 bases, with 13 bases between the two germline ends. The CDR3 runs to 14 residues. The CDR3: CASSYGLADYEQYF. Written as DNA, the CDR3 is TGTGCCAGCAGTTACGGGCTAGCAGACTACGAGCAGTACTTC.

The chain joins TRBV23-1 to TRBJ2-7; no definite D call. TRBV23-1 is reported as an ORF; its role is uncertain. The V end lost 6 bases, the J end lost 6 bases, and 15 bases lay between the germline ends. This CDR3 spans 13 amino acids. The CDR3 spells CASSLAQLTEQYF. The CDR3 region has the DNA TGCGCCAGCAGCTTGGCTCAATTAACCGAGCAGTACTTC.

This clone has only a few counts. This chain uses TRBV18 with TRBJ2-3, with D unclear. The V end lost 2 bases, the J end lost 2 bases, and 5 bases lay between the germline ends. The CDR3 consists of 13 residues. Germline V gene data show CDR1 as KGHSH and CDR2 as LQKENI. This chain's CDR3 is CASSPRFTDTQYF. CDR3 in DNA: TGTGCCAGCTCACCAAGGTTCACAGATACGCAGTATTTT.

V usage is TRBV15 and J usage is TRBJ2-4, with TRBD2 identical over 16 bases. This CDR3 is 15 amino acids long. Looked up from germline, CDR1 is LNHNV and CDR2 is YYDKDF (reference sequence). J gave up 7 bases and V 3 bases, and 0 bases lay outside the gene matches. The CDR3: CATSRGLAGGNIQYF. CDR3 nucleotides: TGTGCCACCAGCAGGGGACTAGCGGGAGGGAACATTCAGTACTTC.

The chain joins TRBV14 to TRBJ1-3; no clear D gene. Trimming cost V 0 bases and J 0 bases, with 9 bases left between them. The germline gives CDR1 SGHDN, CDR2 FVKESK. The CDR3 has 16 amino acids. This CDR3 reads CASSQDSAFSGNTIYF. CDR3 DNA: TGTGCCAGCAGCCAAGATTCAGCATTCTCTGGAAACACCATATATTTT. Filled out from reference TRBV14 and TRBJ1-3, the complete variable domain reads EAGVTQFPSHSVIEKGQTVTLRCDPISGHDNLYWYRRVMGKEIKFLLHFVKESKQDESGMPNNRFLAERTGGTYSTLKVQPAELEDSGVYFCASSQDSAFSGNTIYFGEGSWLTVV.

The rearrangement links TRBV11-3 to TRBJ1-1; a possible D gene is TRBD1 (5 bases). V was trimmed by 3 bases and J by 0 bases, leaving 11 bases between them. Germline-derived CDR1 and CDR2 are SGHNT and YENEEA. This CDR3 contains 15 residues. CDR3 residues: CASSLDNRLNTEAFF. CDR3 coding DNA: TGTGCCAGCAGCTTGGATAACAGGCTGAACACTGAAGCTTTCTTT.

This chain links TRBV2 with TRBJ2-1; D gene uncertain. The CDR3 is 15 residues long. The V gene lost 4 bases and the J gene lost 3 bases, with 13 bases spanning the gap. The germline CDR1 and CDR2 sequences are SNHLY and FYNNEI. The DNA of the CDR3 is TGTGCCAGCAGTGCGGTTCCCGCTAACTACAATGAGCAGTTCTTC. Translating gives CASSAVPANYNEQFF.

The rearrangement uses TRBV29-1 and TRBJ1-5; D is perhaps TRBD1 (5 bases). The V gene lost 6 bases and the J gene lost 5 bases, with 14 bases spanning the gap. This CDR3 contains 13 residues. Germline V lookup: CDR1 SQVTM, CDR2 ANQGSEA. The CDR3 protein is CSVLGGVDQPQHF. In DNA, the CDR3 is TGCAGCGTCCTCGGAGGGGTGGATCAGCCCCAGCATTTT. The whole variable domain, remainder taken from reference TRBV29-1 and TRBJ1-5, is SAVISQKPSRDICQRGTSLTIQCQVDSQVTMMFWYRQQPGQSLTLIATANQGSEATYESGFVIDKFPISRPNLTFSTLTVSNMSPEDSSIYLCSVLGGVDQPQHFGDGTRLSIL.

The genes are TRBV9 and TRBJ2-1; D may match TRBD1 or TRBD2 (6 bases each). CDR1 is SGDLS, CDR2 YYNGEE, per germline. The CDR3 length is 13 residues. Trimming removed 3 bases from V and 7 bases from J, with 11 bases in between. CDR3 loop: CASSEGGENEQFF. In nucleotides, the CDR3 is TGTGCCAGCAGCGAGGGGGGTGAGAATGAGCAGTTCTTC.

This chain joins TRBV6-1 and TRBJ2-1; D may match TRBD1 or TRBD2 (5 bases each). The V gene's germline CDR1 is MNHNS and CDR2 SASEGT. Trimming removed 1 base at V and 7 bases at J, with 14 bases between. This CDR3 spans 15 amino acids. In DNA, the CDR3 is TGTGCCAGCAGTGAAGGGCCCGGGGCACAAAATGAGCAGTTCTTC. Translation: CASSEGPGAQNEQFF.

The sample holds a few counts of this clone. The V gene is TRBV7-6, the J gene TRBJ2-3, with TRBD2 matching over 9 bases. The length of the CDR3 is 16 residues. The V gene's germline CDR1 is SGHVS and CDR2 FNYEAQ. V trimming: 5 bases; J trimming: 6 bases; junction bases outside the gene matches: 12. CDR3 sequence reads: CASSPPAGGRGDTQYF. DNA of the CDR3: TGTGCCAGCAGCCCACCAGCGGGAGGTCGAGGGGATACGCAGTATTTT.

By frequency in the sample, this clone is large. CDR3 sequence reads: CASSVEGWGGTDTQYF. Written as DNA, the CDR3 is TGTGCCAGCAGCGTAGAGGGTTGGGGAGGCACAGATACGCAGTATTTT. V usage is TRBV9 and J usage is TRBJ2-3, with D tentatively TRBD2 (5 bases). Germline V gene sequence: CDR1 SGDLS, CDR2 YYNGEE. This CDR3 is 16 amino acids long. Trimming shortened V by 0 bases and J by 1 base, and 12 bases separated the two germline ends.

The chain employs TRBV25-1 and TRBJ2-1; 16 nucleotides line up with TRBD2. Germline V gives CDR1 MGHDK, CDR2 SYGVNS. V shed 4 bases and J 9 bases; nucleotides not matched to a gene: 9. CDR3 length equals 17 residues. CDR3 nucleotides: TGTGCCAGCAGTGTTTGGGGACTAGCGGGAGGGACGGGTGAGCAGTTCTTC. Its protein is CASSVWGLAGGTGEQFF.

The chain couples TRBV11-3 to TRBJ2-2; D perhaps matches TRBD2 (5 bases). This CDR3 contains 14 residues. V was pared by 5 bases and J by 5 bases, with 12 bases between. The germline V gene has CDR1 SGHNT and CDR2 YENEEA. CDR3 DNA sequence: TGTGCCAGCAGCCTGACCCCGGGGACCGGGGAGCTGTTTTTT. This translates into CASSLTPGTGELFF.

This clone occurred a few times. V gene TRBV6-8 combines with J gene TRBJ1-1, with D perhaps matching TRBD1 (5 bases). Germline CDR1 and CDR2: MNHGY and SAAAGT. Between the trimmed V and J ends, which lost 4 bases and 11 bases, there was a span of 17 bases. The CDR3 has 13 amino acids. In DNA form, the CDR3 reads TGTGCCAGCAGTTCCCCCGGCAGGGCGGACGCTTTCTTT. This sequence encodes CASSSPGRADAFF.

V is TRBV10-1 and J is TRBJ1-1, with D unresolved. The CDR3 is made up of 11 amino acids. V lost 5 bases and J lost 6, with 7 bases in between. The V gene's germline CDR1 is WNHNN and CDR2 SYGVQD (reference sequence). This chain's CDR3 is CASSIGPEAFF. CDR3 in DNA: TGCGCCAGCAGTATCGGTCCTGAAGCTTTCTTT.

The CDR3 region is CAARTRDSTDTQYF. The CDR3 DNA sequence: TGTGCCGCTCGAACCCGGGACAGCACAGATACGCAGTATTTT. The chain couples TRBV10-3 to TRBJ2-3; either TRBD1 or TRBD2 may fit D (5 bases each). The V gene's germline CDR1 is ENHRY and CDR2 SYGVKD. The CDR3 loop spans 14 amino acids. With 11 bases removed from V and 0 bases from J, the gap between germline ends came to 15 bases.

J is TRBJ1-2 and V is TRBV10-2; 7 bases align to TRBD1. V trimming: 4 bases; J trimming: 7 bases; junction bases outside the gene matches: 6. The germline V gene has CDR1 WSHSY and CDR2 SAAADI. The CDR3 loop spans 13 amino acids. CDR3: CASSGQGFSGYTF. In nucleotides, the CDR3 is TGCGCCAGCAGTGGACAGGGCTTCTCTGGCTACACCTTC.

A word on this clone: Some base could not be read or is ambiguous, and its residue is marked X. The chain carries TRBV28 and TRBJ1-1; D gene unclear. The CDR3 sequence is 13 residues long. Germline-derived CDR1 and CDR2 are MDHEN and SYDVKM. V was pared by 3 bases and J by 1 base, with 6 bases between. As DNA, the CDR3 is TGTGCCAGCAGTTTWGGTGGGAACACTGAAGCTTTCTTT. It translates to CASSXGGNTEAFF.

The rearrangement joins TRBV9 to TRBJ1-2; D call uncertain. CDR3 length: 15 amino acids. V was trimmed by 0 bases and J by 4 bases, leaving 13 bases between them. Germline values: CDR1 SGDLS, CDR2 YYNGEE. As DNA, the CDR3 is TGTGCCAGCAGCGTAGCTACGAACATTTTCTATGGCTACACCTTC. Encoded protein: CASSVATNIFYGYTF.

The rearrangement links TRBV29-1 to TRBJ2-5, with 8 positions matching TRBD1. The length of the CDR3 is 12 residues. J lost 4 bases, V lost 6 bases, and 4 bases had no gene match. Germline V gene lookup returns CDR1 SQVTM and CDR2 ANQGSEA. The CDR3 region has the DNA TGCAGCGTGGACAGGGCTCGAGAGACCCAGTACTTC. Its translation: CSVDRARETQYF.

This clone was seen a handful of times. CDR3 DNA sequence: TGTGCCTGGAGTGGGGGTCTTCATGGAAACACCATATATTTT. Protein product: CAWSGGLHGNTIYF. The J gene is TRBJ1-3, the V gene TRBV30; D not certain. Germline lookup yields CDR1 GTSNPN and CDR2 SVGIG (reference sequence). The CDR3 consists of 14 residues. V was trimmed by 1 base and J by 3 bases, leaving 10 bases between them.